One sample yielded the 22 T cell receptor beta chains listed below, sequenced in a study of T-cell reconstitution after alpha-beta-depleted transplantation in children. The library targeted TCRbeta and was prepared with unique molecular identifiers. TCRdb re-analysed the PCR reads in MiXCR, keeping a single row per CDR3 protein. The repertoire holds just over 950,000 distinct CDR3 sequences, with 25% to 30% as singletons. Sample: PBMCs, mostly from graft donor cells, taken 360 days after TCRalphabeta/CD19-depleted stem cell transplant. All receptors come from a boy in the first two years of life who had a stem cell transplant for SCID, so the T cells may come from the graft donor.

This rearrangement joins TRBV6-1 to TRBJ1-5; a weak D match, TRBD1 (6 bases). CDR3 length equals 18 residues. V was trimmed by 2 bases and J by 2 bases, leaving 19 bases between them. Germline V gene lookup returns CDR1 MNHNS and CDR2 SASEGT. CDR3 protein: CASSELGFIRGGNQPQHF. In DNA, the CDR3 is TGTGCCAGCAGTGAACTGGGGTTTATCAGGGGAGGCAATCAGCCCCAGCATTTT.

There are a few counts of this clonotype. The chain joins TRBV5-5 to TRBJ1-2, with D perhaps matching TRBD1 (5 bases). Germline values: CDR1 SGHKS, CDR2 YYEKEE (reference sequence). The CDR3 is made up of 15 amino acids. V was cut by 3 bases and J by 0 bases, with 12 bases left in between. The CDR3 nucleotides are TGTGCCAGCAGCTGGGCGCAGGGATCTAACTATGGCTACACCTTC. Translating gives CASSWAQGSNYGYTF.

A few counts support this clonotype. The chain has TRBV10-3 and TRBJ2-1, with a possible D match to TRBD2 (6 bases). The CDR3 contains 13 residues. CDR1 and CDR2 from the germline V gene are ENHRY and SYGVKD. With 4 bases removed from V and 8 bases from J, the gap between germline ends came to 12 bases. CDR3 amino acids: CAISGGVSDEQFF. DNA of the CDR3: TGTGCCATCAGTGGGGGGGTTTCGGATGAGCAGTTCTTC.

The DNA of the CDR3 is TGTGCCAGCAGCGGGACTTTTTTCGAGCAGTTCTTC. Translation: CASSGTFFEQFF. The rearrangement uses TRBV7-2 and TRBJ2-1; D is perhaps TRBD2 (6 bases). From germline, CDR1 is SGHTA and CDR2 FQGNSA. V was cut by 5 bases and J by 10 bases, with 12 bases left in between. The CDR3 consists of 12 residues. The entire variable domain, with the rest obtained from reference TRBV7-2 and TRBJ2-1, is as follows: GAGVSQSPSNKVTEKGKDVELRCDPISGHTALYWYRQSLGQGLEFLIYFQGNSAPDKSGLPSDRFSAERTGGSVSTLTIQRTQQEDSAVYLCASSGTFFEQFFGPGTRLTVL.

This chain joins TRBV6-2 or TRBV6-3 and TRBJ2-1; TRBD1 aligns across 8 bases. Looked up from germline, CDR1 is MNHEY and CDR2 is SVGEGT. The V and J ends lost 1 base and 15 bases, in that order; junction bases with no gene match: 14. The CDR3 extends over 15 amino acids. The CDR3 loop is CASSYLTTDREPAFF. CDR3 bases: TGTGCCAGCAGTTACTTGACCACGGACAGGGAGCCCGCGTTCTTC.

V gene TRBV12-3 or TRBV12-4 combines with J gene TRBJ1-1, with D maybe TRBD1 (5 bases). With 3 bases removed from V and 4 bases from J, the gap between germline ends came to 12 bases. CDR3 size: 14 residues. The DNA of the CDR3 is TGTGCCAGCAGTTTCGGACATGCAGTCACTGAAGCTTTCTTT. Protein product: CASSFGHAVTEAFF.

The chain combines TRBV3-1 with TRBJ1-1, with D possibly matching TRBD1 (6 bases). This CDR3 has 14 residues. CDR1 is LGHDT, CDR2 YNNKEL, per germline (reference sequence). Trimming left V 3 bases short and J 4 bases short, with 12 bases between. The CDR3 spells CASSQGGARTEAFF. In nucleotides, the CDR3 is TGTGCCAGCAGCCAGGGGGGGGCGCGCACTGAAGCTTTCTTT.

J is TRBJ1-6 and V is TRBV12-3 or TRBV12-4; the D gene is possibly TRBD1 (5 bases). The V gene lost 5 bases and the J gene lost 9 bases, with 11 bases spanning the gap. There are 13 residues in the CDR3. CDR3 loop: CASSLRRGSPLHF. CDR3 DNA: TGTGCCAGCAGTCTCCGTAGGGGTTCACCCCTCCACTTT.

This clonotype was seen more than once but under ten times. The V call is TRBV29-1, the J call TRBJ2-5; D unresolved. The CDR3 is 14 amino acids. CDR1 is SQVTM and CDR2 is ANQGSEA in the germline V gene. With 2 bases removed from V and 5 bases from J, the gap between germline ends came to 15 bases. The CDR3, as DNA: TGCAGCGTTGAACCTGACGGCTACCGGGAGACCCAGTACTTC. This codes for CSVEPDGYRETQYF.

The rearrangement uses TRBV6-5 and TRBJ1-5; D call uncertain. CDR3 size: 13 residues. V gave up 2 bases and J gave up 4 bases, with 6 bases separating them. Germline CDR1 is MNHEY and CDR2 is SVGAGI. The CDR3 sequence is CASSYGRNQPQHF. The CDR3 nucleotides read TGTGCCAGCAGTTACGGCAGAAATCAGCCCCAGCATTTT.

This clonotype was recorded a few times. V and J are TRBV12-3 or TRBV12-4 and TRBJ1-1; D remains unclear. The ends were cut back, 7 bases at V and 6 bases at J, with 21 bases in the middle. CDR3 length equals 15 residues. This CDR3 is CASKAYVEGTPEAFF. CDR3 nucleotides: TGTGCCAGCAAAGCTTATGTGGAGGGCACCCCTGAAGCTTTCTTT.

The chain carries TRBV7-8 and TRBJ2-1; perhaps D is TRBD1 or TRBD2 (5 bases each). The CDR3 contains 17 residues. The germline V gene encodes CDR1 SGHVS and CDR2 FQNEAQ. Trimming left V 2 bases short and J 6 bases short, with 20 bases between. CDR3 protein: CASSLRLASPGGNEQFF. CDR3 DNA: TGTGCCAGCAGCTTAAGGTTGGCCTCCCCTGGGGGCAATGAGCAGTTCTTC.

The sample holds one count of this clonotype. Relative to the germline gene, one junction end is altered; a read error may explain this. The chain uses TRBV9 and TRBJ2-1, with 9 positions matching TRBD2. This CDR3 is 15 amino acids long. Germline V gene data show CDR1 as SGDLS and CDR2 as YYNGEE. The CDR3 sequence is CASSVVGTSSNERFF. For the CDR3, the DNA is TGTGCCAGCAGCGTAGTCGGGACTAGCAGTAATGAGCGGTTCTTC.

V is TRBV12-3 or TRBV12-4 and J is TRBJ1-1; D is ambiguous. V gave up 7 bases and J gave up 0 bases, with 9 bases separating them. The CDR3 is made up of 13 amino acids. Here the CDR3 DNA reads TGTGCCAGCACCACAAGGGTGAACACTGAAGCTTTCTTT. Amino acids: CASTTRVNTEAFF.

The chain links TRBV25-1 to TRBJ2-1, with D possibly being TRBD1 or TRBD2 (5 bases each). CDR1 and CDR2 from the germline V gene are MGHDK and SYGVNS. With 0 bases removed from V and 9 bases from J, the gap between germline ends came to 12 bases. The CDR3 loop spans 14 amino acids. The CDR3 sequence is CASSEYTAGTEQFF. The CDR3 DNA reads TGTGCCAGCAGTGAATATACTGCCGGGACTGAGCAGTTCTTC.

This clonotype turned up a few times. The gene calls are TRBV6-2 or TRBV6-3 and TRBJ2-1, with D possibly matching TRBD1 (5 bases). Looked up from germline, CDR1 is MNHEY and CDR2 is SVGEGT. Trimming removed 5 bases at V and 8 bases at J, with 16 bases between. The CDR3 length is 14 residues. DNA of the CDR3: TGTGCCAGCAGTCCTTACCTCCAGGGCTATGAGCAGTTCTTC. Its translation is CASSPYLQGYEQFF.

In its sample, this clonotype was seen a few times. The rearrangement links TRBV5-5 to TRBJ2-5, with a weak D call TRBD2 (6 bases). CDR1 is SGHKS and CDR2 is YYEKEE in the germline V gene (reference sequence). V was shortened by 4 bases and J by 4 bases, with 14 bases between the two germline ends. CDR3 length: 14 amino acids. CDR3 bases: TGTGCCAGCAGCGTGGGACTTAACCTAGAGACCCAGTACTTC. This sequence encodes CASSVGLNLETQYF.

CDR3 amino acids: CASTSVPNTGELFF. The CDR3 bases are TGTGCCAGCACCTCAGTACCGAACACCGGGGAGCTGTTTTTT. The V gene is TRBV11-2, the J gene TRBJ2-2; D is ambiguous. Trimming pared 7 bases from V and 0 bases from J, leaving 9 bases between. Germline-derived CDR1 and CDR2 are SGHAT and FQNNGV. The CDR3 consists of 14 residues.

The chain has TRBV12-3 or TRBV12-4 and TRBJ1-4; D not resolved. Trimming took off 2 bases at V and 5 bases at J, with 6 bases between the two ends. The CDR3 has 13 residues. CDR3 protein: CASSLRINEKLFF. DNA of the CDR3: TGTGCCAGCAGTTTACGGATCAATGAAAAACTGTTTTTT.

This chain links TRBV10-3 with TRBJ2-7; no firm D call. This CDR3 has 14 residues. Germline CDR1 and CDR2: ENHRY and SYGVKD. Trimming pared 7 bases from V and 6 bases from J, leaving 19 bases between. CDR3 sequence: CAINPGPRKSEQYF. The CDR3 region has the DNA TGTGCCATCAATCCCGGGCCCAGGAAGAGCGAGCAGTACTTC.

The chain combines TRBV20-1 with TRBJ2-3; D possibly corresponds to TRBD2 (6 bases). Trimming pared 5 bases from V and 4 bases from J, leaving 22 bases between. Per germline, CDR1 DFQATT and CDR2 SNEGSKA (reference sequence). The CDR3 is made up of 16 amino acids. In DNA form, the CDR3 reads TGCAGTGCTCTGTCCGTCCGGCTAGCGCCGGCAGATACGCAGTATTTT. Its translation is CSALSVRLAPADTQYF.

The chain recombines TRBV7-9 with TRBJ2-5; maybe TRBD1 (5 bases). V was trimmed by 3 bases and J by 5 bases, leaving 13 bases between them. The CDR3 has 14 residues. From germline, CDR1 is SEHNR and CDR2 FQNEAQ (reference sequence). The CDR3 sequence: CASSFSTVLETQYF. DNA for the CDR3: TGTGCCAGCAGCTTTTCGACAGTGTTGGAGACCCAGTACTTC. The whole variable domain, filled in from reference TRBV7-9 and TRBJ2-5, reads DTGVSQNPRHKITKRGQNVTFRCDPISEHNRLYWYRQTLGQGPEFLTYFQNEAQLEKSRLLSDRFSAERPKGSFSTLEIQRTEQGDSAMYLCASSFSTVLETQYFGPGTRLLVL.